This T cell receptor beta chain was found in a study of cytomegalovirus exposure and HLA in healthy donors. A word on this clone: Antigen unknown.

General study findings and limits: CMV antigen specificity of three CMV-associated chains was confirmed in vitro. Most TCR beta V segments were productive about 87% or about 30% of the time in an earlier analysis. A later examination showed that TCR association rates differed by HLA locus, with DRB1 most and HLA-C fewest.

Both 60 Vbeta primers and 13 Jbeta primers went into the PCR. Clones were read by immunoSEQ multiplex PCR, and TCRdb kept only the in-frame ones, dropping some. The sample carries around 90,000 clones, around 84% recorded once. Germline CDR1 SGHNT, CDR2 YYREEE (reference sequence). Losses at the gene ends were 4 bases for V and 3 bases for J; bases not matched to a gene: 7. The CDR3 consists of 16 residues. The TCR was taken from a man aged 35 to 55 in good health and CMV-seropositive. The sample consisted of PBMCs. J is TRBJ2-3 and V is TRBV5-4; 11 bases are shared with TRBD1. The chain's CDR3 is CASSTGQGARTDTQYF. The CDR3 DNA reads TGTGCCAGCAGCACCGGACAGGGGGCGCGTACAGATACGCAGTATTTT.